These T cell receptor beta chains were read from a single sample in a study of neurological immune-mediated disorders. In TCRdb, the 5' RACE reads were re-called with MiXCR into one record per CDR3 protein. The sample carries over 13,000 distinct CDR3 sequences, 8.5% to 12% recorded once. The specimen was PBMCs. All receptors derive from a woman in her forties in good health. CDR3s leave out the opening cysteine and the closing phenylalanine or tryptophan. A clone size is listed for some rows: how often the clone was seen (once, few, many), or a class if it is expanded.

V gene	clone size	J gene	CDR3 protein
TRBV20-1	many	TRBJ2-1	SARDDSPSEQF
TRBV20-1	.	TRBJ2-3	SAPGLAPYTQY
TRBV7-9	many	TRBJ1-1	ASSLAGGLQAF
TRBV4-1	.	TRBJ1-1	ASQGAAEAF
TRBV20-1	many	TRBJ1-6	SAPDRARTGALH
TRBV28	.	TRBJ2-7	ASSLFLGSGGEQY
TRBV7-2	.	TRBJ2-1	ASSFYICSALLPASEQF
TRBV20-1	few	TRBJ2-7	SARAGTSDYEQY
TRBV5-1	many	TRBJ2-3	ASSLGHPTDTQY
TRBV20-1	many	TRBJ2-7	SARGAVSSYEQY
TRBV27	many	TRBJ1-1	ASIRDRYMNTEAF
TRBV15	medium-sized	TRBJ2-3	ATSKAGTGVSDTQY
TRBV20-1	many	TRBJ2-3	SARDGAGGTDTQY
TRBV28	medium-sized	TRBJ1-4	ASSRNGQGPWDEKLF
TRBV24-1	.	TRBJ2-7	AARQGWNYEQY
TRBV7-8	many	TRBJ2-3	ASSLDLTSSSDTQY
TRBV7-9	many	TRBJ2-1	ASSLGAQYNEQF
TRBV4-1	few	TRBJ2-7	ASSQVTGTEQY
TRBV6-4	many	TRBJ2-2	ASSDGTVNTGELF
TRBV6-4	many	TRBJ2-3	ASSDSSGGADTDTQY
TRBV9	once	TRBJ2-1	ASSASGAGGSYNEQF
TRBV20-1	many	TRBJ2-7	SARIPPGEQY
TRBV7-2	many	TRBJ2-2	ASSPQTGVGTGELF
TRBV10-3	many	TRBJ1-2	AISSRGLDYGYT
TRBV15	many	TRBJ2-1	ATSGGYNEQF
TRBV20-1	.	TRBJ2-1	SATTSGGYEQF
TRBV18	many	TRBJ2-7	VSSPFGGANEQY
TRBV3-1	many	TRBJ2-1	ASSPLGGGNEQF
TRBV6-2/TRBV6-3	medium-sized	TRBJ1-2	ASTLGQGGGYT
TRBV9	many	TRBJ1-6	ASSVGMPYNSPLH
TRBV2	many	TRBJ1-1	ASTRRSGLNTEAF
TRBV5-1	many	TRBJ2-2	ASSQGQGYTGELF
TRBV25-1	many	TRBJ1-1	ASIEQGVGEAF
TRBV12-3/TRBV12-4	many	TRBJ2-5	ASSQRQGSETQY
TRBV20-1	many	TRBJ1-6	SATPGGSPLH
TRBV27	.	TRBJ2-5	ASSLSGTEQETQY
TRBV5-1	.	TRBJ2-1	TNRPAGGPSNEQF
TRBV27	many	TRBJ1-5	ASSFSGGKPQH
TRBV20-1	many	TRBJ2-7	SASLGQPYEQY
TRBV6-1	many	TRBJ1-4	ASSGGRIGKLF
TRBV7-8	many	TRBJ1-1	ASSLDGRRGGHTEAF
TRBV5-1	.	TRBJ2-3	ASSLAQTSTDTQY
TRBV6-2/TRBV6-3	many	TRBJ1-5	ASSYAANQPQH
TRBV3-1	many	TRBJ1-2	ASSLSGTGGGYT
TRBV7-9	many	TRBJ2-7	ASSLTGTGVSYEQY
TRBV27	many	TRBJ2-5	ATSGQERETQY
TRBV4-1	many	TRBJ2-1	ASSQVVGSYNEQF
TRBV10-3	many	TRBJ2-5	AIGGSTQETQY
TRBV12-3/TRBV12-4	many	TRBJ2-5	ASSLKRLQETQY